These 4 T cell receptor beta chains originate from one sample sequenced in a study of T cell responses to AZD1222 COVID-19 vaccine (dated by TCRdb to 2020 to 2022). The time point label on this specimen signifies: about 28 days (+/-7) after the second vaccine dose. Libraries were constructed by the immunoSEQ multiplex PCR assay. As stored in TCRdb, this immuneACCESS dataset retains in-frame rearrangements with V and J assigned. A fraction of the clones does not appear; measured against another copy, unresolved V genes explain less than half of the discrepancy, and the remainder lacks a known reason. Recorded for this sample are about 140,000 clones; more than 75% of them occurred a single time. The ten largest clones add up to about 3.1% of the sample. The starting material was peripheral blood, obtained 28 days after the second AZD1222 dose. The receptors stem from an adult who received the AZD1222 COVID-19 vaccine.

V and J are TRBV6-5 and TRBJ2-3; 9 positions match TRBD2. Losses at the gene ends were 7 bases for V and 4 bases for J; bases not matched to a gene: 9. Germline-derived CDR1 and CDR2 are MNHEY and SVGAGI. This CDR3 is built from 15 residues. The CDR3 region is CASKGAGGHSDTQYF. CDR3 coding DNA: TGTGCCAGCAAGGGTGCGGGAGGGCATTCAGATACGCAGTATTTT.

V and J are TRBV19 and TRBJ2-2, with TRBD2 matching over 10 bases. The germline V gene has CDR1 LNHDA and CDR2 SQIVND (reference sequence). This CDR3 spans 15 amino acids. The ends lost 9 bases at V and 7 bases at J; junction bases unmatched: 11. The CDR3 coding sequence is TGTGCCAGCGAAGCGGGAGGGTCCCTTCACGGGGAGCTGTTTTTT. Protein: CASEAGGSLHGELFF. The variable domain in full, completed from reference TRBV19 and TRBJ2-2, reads DGGITQSPKYLFRKEGQNVTLSCEQNLNHDAMYWYRQDPGQGLRLIYYSQIVNDFQKGDIAEGYSVSREKKESFPLTVTSAQKNPTAFYLCASEAGGSLHGELFFGEGSRLTVL.

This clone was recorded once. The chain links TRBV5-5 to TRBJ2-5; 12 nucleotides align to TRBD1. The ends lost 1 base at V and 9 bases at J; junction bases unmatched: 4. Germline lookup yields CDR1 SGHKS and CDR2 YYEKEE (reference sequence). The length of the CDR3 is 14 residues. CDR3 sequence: CASSLSRDRGPQYF. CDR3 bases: TGTGCCAGCAGCTTGAGCAGGGACAGGGGGCCCCAGTACTTC.

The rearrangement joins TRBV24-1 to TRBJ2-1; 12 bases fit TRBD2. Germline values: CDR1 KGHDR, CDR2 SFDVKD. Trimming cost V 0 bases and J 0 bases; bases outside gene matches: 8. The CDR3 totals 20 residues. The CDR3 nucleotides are TGTGCCACCAGTGATTTGACTAGCGGGGGGACTGGTAGCTCCTACAATGAGCAGTTCTTC. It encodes CATSDLTSGGTGSSYNEQFF.